The clone carrying this T cell receptor beta chain was counted many times. Its antigen is unknown. The time point was: newly diagnosed GD, antithyroid drugs for less than 3 months. With RNA extracted from PBMCs as input, the TCR library was made. Patients came from an endocrinology department in Xi'an, China. This entry belongs to a study of regulatory T cells in long-lasting Graves disease. V was shortened by 6 bases and J by 6 bases, with 11 bases between the two germline ends. The CDR3 has 13 amino acids. Germline CDR1 and CDR2: MDHEN and SYDVKM. Whole-study findings and limits: Reduced TCR diversity was observed in persistent Graves' patients versus newly diagnosed patients. Sample size, which was small, may have reduced accuracy.

The authors built TCR beta libraries using iRepertoire HTBI primers and Arm-PCR of CDR3 regions. TCRdb analysed the multiplex PCR reads with MiXCR anew, one entry per CDR3 protein. The table has 350,000 to 450,000 distinct CDR3 sequences, about a sixth seen once. These same data were also listed under a study on T cells in Graves' hyperthyroidism and ophthalmopathy.

The source of this sequence is a man aged 40-55 years with Graves disease. The chain uses TRBV28 and TRBJ2-2, with no clear D. The material was peripheral blood mononuclear cells (PBMCs), obtained at new diagnosis, from a patient treated with antithyroid drugs. The CDR3: CASRGIWAGELFF. Written as DNA, the CDR3 is TGTGCCAGCAGAGGCATTTGGGCCGGGGAGCTGTTTTTT.